These 23 T cell receptor beta chains were all obtained from the same sample, sequenced in a study of blood T cell repertoires in COVID-19. Assay used: immunoSEQ multiplex PCR; TCRdb lists only in-frame clones, some missing. The table lists 55,000 to 65,000 clones, about nine tenths of them singletons, with roughly an eighth in the top ten. Sequences were obtained from peripheral blood. The receptors come from a woman in her sixties or seventies with active COVID-19.

The V call is TRBV11-2, the J call TRBJ2-1; 11 nucleotides match TRBD2. CDR3 length: 15 amino acids. The V segment lost 4 bases and the J segment 4 bases; nucleotides outside the gene matches: 3. Germline V gives CDR1 SGHAT, CDR2 FQNNGV. The CDR3 region has the DNA TGTGCCAGCAGCTCCTCTAGCGGGGGGTACAATGAGCAGTTCTTC. Translating gives CASSSSSGGYNEQFF.

The genes are TRBV4-3 and TRBJ1-4; 11 bases map to TRBD1. V shed 5 bases and J 8 bases; nucleotides not matched to a gene: 7. The CDR3 loop spans 15 amino acids. Germline V lookup: CDR1 LGHNA, CDR2 YSLEER. CDR3: CASSVRGTGGEKLFF. The CDR3 nucleotides are TGCGCCAGCAGCGTTCGGGGGACAGGGGGGGAAAAACTGTTTTTT.

The chain employs TRBV18 and TRBJ2-6; 8 bases fit TRBD2. The CDR3 consists of 17 residues. V lost 4 bases, J lost 0 bases, and 5 bases stayed unmatched. CDR1 is KGHSH and CDR2 is LQKENI in the germline V gene. CDR3 protein: CASSLRGTSSGANVLTF. CDR3 nucleotides: TGTGCCAGCTCACTACGAGGGACTAGCTCTGGGGCCAACGTCCTGACTTTC.

The CDR3 is CSVDQGLQETQYF. The DNA for the CDR3 is TGCAGCGTTGACCAGGGATTGCAAGAGACCCAGTACTTC. The chain recombines TRBV29-1 with TRBJ2-5, with a tentative D call TRBD1 (5 bases). CDR1 and CDR2 (germline): SQVTM, ANQGSEA. This CDR3 is built from 13 residues. Trimming took 3 bases from V and 2 from J, leaving 10 bases between them.

The CDR3: CATSDRRDSQETQYF. The CDR3 coding sequence is TGTGCCACCAGTGACCGGAGGGACAGTCAAGAGACCCAGTACTTC. The chain has TRBV24-1 and TRBJ2-5; possibly TRBD1 for D (7 bases). V shed 4 bases and J shed 2 bases, with 13 bases lying between them. The CDR3 extends over 15 amino acids. Germline V lookup: CDR1 KGHDR, CDR2 SFDVKD.

This chain joins TRBV3-1 (or the pseudogene TRBV3-2) and TRBJ1-2; tentatively, D is TRBD1 (6 bases). Germline V gene lookup returns CDR1 LGHDT and CDR2 YNNKEL (reference sequence). Deletions cut 6 bases from V and 2 bases from J, with 13 bases between. The CDR3 is made up of 14 amino acids. CDR3 in DNA: TGTGCCAGCAGGTCCAGGGGTACCAACTATGGCTACACCTTC. Its protein is CASRSRGTNYGYTF.

The rearrangement links TRBV5-1 to TRBJ2-7, with a possible D match to TRBD1 (5 bases). Germline V gene data show CDR1 as SGHRS and CDR2 as YFSETQ. V was clipped by 1 base and J by 3 bases, with 8 bases between them. The CDR3 is 13 amino acids. CDR3 in DNA: TGCGCCAGCAGCTTGTCCCAGGGCTACGAGCAGTACTTC. This gives the protein CASSLSQGYEQYF.

This chain links TRBV6-5 with TRBJ2-5; TRBD1 is a possible D gene (5 bases). Trimming removed 6 bases from V and 2 bases from J, with 16 bases in between. CDR3 length: 15 residues. Germline V gene lookup returns CDR1 MNHEY and CDR2 SVGAGI. The CDR3 nucleotides are TGTGCCAGCAGCAGGGCCTCGAGGAATCAAGAGACCCAGTACTTC. This sequence encodes CASSRASRNQETQYF.

V usage is TRBV19 and J usage is TRBJ1-2; 8 bases fit TRBD1. Germline V gene lookup returns CDR1 LNHDA and CDR2 SQIVND (reference sequence). V was pared by 6 bases and J by 3 bases, with 9 bases of the junction left unmatched. This CDR3 is built from 15 residues. The chain's CDR3 is CASRGTGEGYYGYTF. CDR3 coding DNA: TGTGCCAGTAGGGGGACAGGCGAGGGGTACTATGGCTACACCTTC.

In DNA form, the CDR3 reads TGTGCCAGCAGTGAGGGGACTCCTGGTTCACCCCTCCACTTT. Translation gives CASSEGTPGSPLHF. The V gene is TRBV6-4, the J gene TRBJ1-6, with D possibly TRBD1 on 5 matching bases. Trimming cost V 3 bases and J 9 bases, with 12 bases left between them. CDR1 is MRHNA, CDR2 SNTAGT, per germline. The CDR3 sequence is 14 residues long.

This sequence joins TRBV6-5 and TRBJ1-2, with D perhaps matching TRBD1 (5 bases). This CDR3 is 13 amino acids long. CDR1 MNHEY and CDR2 SVGAGI come from the germline V gene. Trimming removed 6 bases at V and 4 bases at J, with 12 bases between. The DNA of the CDR3 is TGTGCCAGCAGCTCAGACAGTCGCTATGGCTACACCTTC. Its translation is CASSSDSRYGYTF.

The V gene is TRBV10-3, the J gene TRBJ1-1; 9 bases agree with TRBD1. CDR3 length: 16 amino acids. Germline CDR1 reads ENHRY; CDR2 reads SYGVKD. The V gene end was trimmed by 0 bases and the J gene end by 4 bases; junction bases not matched to a gene: 6. The CDR3 protein is CAISESGGQGSTEAFF. In nucleotides, the CDR3 is TGTGCCATCAGTGAGTCCGGAGGACAGGGGAGCACTGAAGCTTTCTTT.

Concerning this clone itself: This sequence may be a read error, since a much larger clone differs from it by one base. The chain has TRBV5-5 and TRBJ1-5; 7 bases fit TRBD1. This CDR3 contains 14 residues. V was clipped by 2 bases and J by 3 bases; unmatched bases: 2. Per germline, CDR1 SGHKS and CDR2 YYEKEE (reference sequence). The CDR3: CASSFGTVNQPQHF. CDR3 DNA sequence: TGTGCCAGCAGCTTCGGGACAGTCAATCAGCCCCAGCATTTT.

As DNA, the CDR3 is TGTGCCAGCAGTTACGAGGGTGAGGATGGCTACACCTTC. It encodes CASSYEGEDGYTF. This chain links TRBV6-5 with TRBJ1-2, with D unresolved. CDR1 and CDR2 from the germline V gene are MNHEY and SVGAGI. Trimming took off 2 bases at V and 6 bases at J, with 10 bases between the two ends. This CDR3 is 13 amino acids long.

This clone has a single count. The chain is built from TRBV10-3 and TRBJ1-5, with a tentative D call TRBD1 (5 bases). CDR1 is ENHRY and CDR2 is SYGVKD in the germline V gene. CDR3 size: 14 residues. Trimming pared 3 bases from V and 9 bases from J, leaving 15 bases between. The CDR3 spells CAISDLEGPGPQHF. The CDR3 region has the DNA TGTGCCATCAGTGACTTGGAGGGGCCGGGGCCCCAGCATTTT.

This clone was recorded only once. Relative to the germline gene, one junction end is altered; a read error may explain this. This chain connects TRBV7-7 to TRBJ2-5; D call uncertain. CDR1 and CDR2 (germline): SSHAT, FNYEAQ (reference sequence). The length of the CDR3 is 12 residues. CDR3 protein: CASSPSRETQYF. The CDR3 DNA follows: TGTGCTAGCAGCCCCTCCCGGGAGACCCAGTACTTC.

Comment on this clone: The identical CDR3 is also encoded by other nucleotide sequences in the sample. The J gene is TRBJ1-2, the V gene TRBV2, with a possible D match to TRBD1 (5 bases). Trimming took 7 bases from V and 7 from J, leaving 10 bases between them. The length of the CDR3 is 11 residues. CDR1 is SNHLY, CDR2 FYNNEI, per germline. This chain's CDR3 is CASTGGSGYTF. CDR3 nucleotides: TGTGCCAGCACCGGGGGAAGTGGCTACACCTTC. The variable domain in full, with the rest retrieved from reference TRBV2 and TRBJ1-2, is EPEVTQTPSHQVTQMGQEVILRCVPISNHLYFYWYRQILGQKVEFLVSFYNNEISEKSEIFDDQFSVERPDGSNFTLKIRSTKLEDSAMYFCASTGGSGYTFGSGTRLTVV.

The V gene is TRBV28, the J gene TRBJ1-1; D unclear. The germline V gene encodes CDR1 MDHEN and CDR2 SYDVKM. V was shortened by 4 bases and J by 1 base, with 16 bases between the two germline ends. The CDR3 loop spans 16 amino acids. CDR3 sequence (DNA): TGTGCCAGCAGTTCGGGTGGAGGGTTACAGAACACTGAAGCTTTCTTT. It specifies CASSSGGGLQNTEAFF. The variable domain in full, with the rest retrieved from reference TRBV28 and TRBJ1-1, is DVKVTQSSRYLVKRTGEKVFLECVQDMDHENMFWYRQDPGLGLRLIYFSYDVKMKEKGDIPEGYSVSREKKERFSLILESASTNQTSMYLCASSSGGGLQNTEAFFGQGTRLTVV.

The chain uses TRBV5-5 and TRBJ2-5; 7 bases are shared with TRBD1. Germline V gene lookup returns CDR1 SGHKS and CDR2 YYEKEE (reference sequence). CDR3 length: 14 amino acids. The J segment lost 7 bases and the V segment lost 0 bases, leaving 6 bases of the junction unmatched. Here the CDR3 reads CASSLAGQGVTQYF. The CDR3 DNA sequence: TGTGCCAGCAGCTTGGCCGGGCAGGGGGTGACCCAGTACTTC. The full variable domain, completed using reference TRBV5-5 and TRBJ2-5, is DAGVTQSPTHLIKTRGQQVTLRCSPISGHKSVSWYQQVLGQGPQFIFQYYEKEERGRGNFPDRFSARQFPNYSSELNVNALLLGDSALYLCASSLAGQGVTQYFGPGTRLLVL.

The J gene is TRBJ2-1, the V gene TRBV4-2, with D possibly TRBD1 on 5 matching bases. Germline CDR1 and CDR2: LGHNA and YNFKEQ. Trimming removed 1 base from V and 6 bases from J, with 10 bases in between. The CDR3 contains 14 residues. The CDR3 region has the DNA TGTGCCAGCAGCCAAGGACAGTCGCTCAATGAGCAGTTCTTC. Protein: CASSQGQSLNEQFF.

The J gene is TRBJ2-5, the V gene TRBV5-4, with TRBD2 matching over 12 bases. V dropped 5 bases and J dropped 5; count of bases not matched to a gene: 10. The CDR3 is made up of 16 amino acids. The V gene's germline CDR1 is SGHNT and CDR2 YYREEE (reference sequence). CDR3 nucleotides: TGTGCCAGCAGGACTTCTAGCGGGGGGGCCGGGGAGACCCAGTACTTC. It encodes CASRTSSGGAGETQYF.

This chain links TRBV4-1 with TRBJ1-3; maybe TRBD1 (5 bases). The CDR3 sequence is 15 residues long. V lost 2 bases to trimming and J lost 2 bases, with 10 bases between them. CDR1 and CDR2 from the germline V gene are MGHRA and YSYEKL. CDR3 region: CASSQWGVTGNTIYF. The CDR3 DNA reads TGCGCCAGCAGCCAATGGGGGGTAACTGGAAACACCATATATTTT.

This chain uses TRBV4-2 with TRBJ2-1, with a possible D match to TRBD2 (5 bases). The CDR3 has 16 amino acids. In germline, CDR1 is LGHNA, CDR2 YNFKEQ. V gave up 0 bases and J gave up 3 bases, with 12 bases separating them. CDR3 loop: CASSQDLRGFYNEQFF. Here the CDR3 DNA reads TGTGCCAGCAGCCAAGATCTACGGGGTTTCTACAATGAGCAGTTCTTC.